This TCR beta chain was found in a study of T cell responses to AZD1222 COVID-19 vaccine. Study information: Pooled samples include second doses given at about 4 or 12 weeks. Whole-study findings and limits: Possibly, clonal diversity was underestimated; donors were largely white British and included more females. The study sampled repertoires only after the peak T cell response. Seropositive at baseline were only a handful of AZD1222 recipients.

V lost 6 bases, J lost 2 bases, and 11 bases lay in between. The V gene's germline CDR1 is LNHDA and CDR2 SQIVND (reference sequence). CDR3 length: 14 residues. The repertoire was sequenced with immunoSEQ multiplex PCR; TCRdb's copy has only in-frame clones and lacks some. The sample lists 100,000 to 150,000 clones, approximately 90% seen once, with 20% to 25% in the top ten. A remark on this clone: Its target is unknown.

This receptor was taken from an adult in good health. The sequenced sample was peripheral blood, obtained on day 0 of AZD1222 vaccination. The chain joins TRBV19 to TRBJ1-5, with D perhaps matching TRBD1 (6 bases). CDR3 DNA: TGTGCCAGTAGCGCCCGGACAGGCAATCAGCCCCAGCATTTT. Residues: CASSARTGNQPQHF. The full variable domain, completed using reference TRBV19 and TRBJ1-5, is DGGITQSPKYLFRKEGQNVTLSCEQNLNHDAMYWYRQDPGQGLRLIYYSQIVNDFQKGDIAEGYSVSREKKESFPLTVTSAQKNPTAFYLCASSARTGNQPQHFGDGTRLSIL.